Shown below are 24 T cell receptor beta chains from a single sample sequenced in a study of blood T cell repertoires in COVID-19. Only in-frame clones appear in the TCRdb table, and some are missing; sequencing was by immunoSEQ multiplex PCR. Of more than 200,000 clones in the sample, 84% were seen once. Sequencing used peripheral blood. The receptors originated from a man in his 60s with acute or convalescent COVID-19.

This chain links TRBV7-9 with TRBJ1-4; D is perhaps TRBD1 (5 bases). Germline-derived CDR1 and CDR2 are SEHNR and FQNEAQ (reference sequence). The length of the CDR3 is 15 residues. Trimming pared 0 bases from V and 6 bases from J, leaving 11 bases between. The CDR3 nucleotides are TGTGCCAGCAGCTTAGCCGGGGGATCGGATGAAAAACTGTTTTTT. Protein sequence: CASSLAGGSDEKLFF.

In this sample, this clone turned up once. This rearrangement joins TRBV6-6 to TRBJ1-2; the match to TRBD1 covers 9 bases. Per the germline V gene, CDR1 is MNHNY and CDR2 is SVGAGI (reference sequence). This CDR3 contains 16 residues. J gave up 4 bases and V 0 bases, and 6 bases lay outside the gene matches. The CDR3 protein is CASSYSGQGRGYGYTF. CDR3 nucleotides: TGTGCCAGCAGTTACTCGGGACAGGGTCGGGGCTATGGCTACACCTTC.

V and J are TRBV19 and TRBJ1-5; 8 bases line up with TRBD1. V lost 1 base to trimming and J lost 10 bases; unmatched junction nucleotides: 15. The germline CDR1 and CDR2 sequences are LNHDA and SQIVND (reference sequence). This CDR3 is 17 amino acids long. As DNA, the CDR3 is TGTGCCAGTAGTATAGTAACCCAGACAGGGGCAGTTCGCCCCCAGCATTTT. Encoded protein: CASSIVTQTGAVRPQHF.

A remark on this clone: Other DNA variants within this sample encode the same CDR3. J is TRBJ2-1 and V is TRBV19; TRBD2 might be the D (6 bases). The ends were cut back, 3 bases at V and 6 bases at J, with 12 bases in the middle. Germline V gene sequence: CDR1 LNHDA, CDR2 SQIVND (reference sequence). The CDR3 spans 14 residues. The CDR3 region has the DNA TGTGCCAGTAGTATTCGGCAGGGAGGCAATGAGCAGTTCTTC. It yields the protein CASSIRQGGNEQFF.

This clone was observed a single time. The CDR3 sequence: CASSLVLAGHYEQYF. Written as DNA, the CDR3 is TGCGCCAGCAGCTTGGTCCTAGCGGGGCACTACGAGCAGTACTTC. V and J are TRBV5-1 and TRBJ2-7, with TRBD2 identical over 9 bases. CDR1 and CDR2 (germline): SGHRS, YFSETQ. The length of the CDR3 is 15 residues. V dropped 0 bases and J dropped 3; count of bases not matched to a gene: 4.

The gene calls are TRBV7-3 and TRBJ1-4; the match to TRBD1 covers 7 bases. The CDR3 consists of 13 residues. Unmatched junction bases numbered 4, after V lost 5 bases and J lost 7 bases. Germline V gives CDR1 SGHTA, CDR2 FQGTGA. Written as DNA, the CDR3 is TGTGCCAGCAGCCCAAACAGGGGTGAAAAACTGTTTTTT. Translation gives CASSPNRGEKLFF.

The chain has TRBV18 and TRBJ2-5; D possibly corresponds to TRBD2 (6 bases). Trimming stripped 2 bases from V and 4 bases from J, with 8 bases between. There are 13 residues in the CDR3. Germline-derived CDR1 and CDR2 are KGHSH and LQKENI. CDR3 DNA: TGTGCCAGCTCACCAGGGAGGCGAGAGACCCAGTACTTC. It is translated as CASSPGRRETQYF.

This chain connects TRBV15 to TRBJ2-7, with unresolved D. The germline V gene has CDR1 LNHNV and CDR2 YYDKDF (reference sequence). V was shortened by 4 bases and J by 3 bases, with 4 bases between the two germline ends. The CDR3 runs to 11 residues. CDR3 nucleotide sequence: TGTGCCACCAGCACCAACTACGAGCAGTACTTC. This encodes CATSTNYEQYF. The variable domain in full, completed from reference TRBV15 and TRBJ2-7, reads DAMVIQNPRYQVTQFGKPVTLSCSQTLNHNVMYWYQQKSSQAPKLLFHYYDKDFNNEADTPDNFQSRRPNTSFCFLDIRSPGLGDTAMYLCATSTNYEQYFGPGTRLTVT.

The rearrangement links TRBV5-1 to TRBJ2-7, with TRBD1 matching 8 bases. The germline gives CDR1 SGHRS, CDR2 YFSETQ. Trimming cost V 4 bases and J 3 bases; bases outside gene matches: 6. This CDR3 has 14 residues. CDR3 protein: CASSTQGGDYEQYF. The CDR3 coding sequence is TGCGCCAGCAGCACACAGGGGGGAGACTACGAGCAGTACTTC.

The chain links TRBV27 to TRBJ2-7; 10 bases match TRBD2. Germline V CDR1 and CDR2: MNHEY, SMNVEV (reference sequence). After removal of 6 bases from V and 6 bases from J, the junction contained 11 bases not matched to a gene. This CDR3 has 15 residues. Here the CDR3 DNA reads TGTGCCAGCAGGCCCACTAGAGCGGGAGGGGGCGAGCAGTACTTC. Translated, it gives CASRPTRAGGGEQYF.

The chain is built from TRBV29-1 and TRBJ1-1; the match to TRBD1 covers 10 bases. V trimming: 6 bases; J trimming: 7 bases; junction bases outside the gene matches: 5. The CDR3 contains 12 residues. Germline-derived CDR1 and CDR2 are SQVTM and ANQGSEA. CDR3 coding DNA: TGCAGCGTCGAGGGACAGGGGCATGAAGCTTTCTTT. Amino acids: CSVEGQGHEAFF.

The chain recombines TRBV9 with TRBJ2-1, with 8 bases aligning to TRBD1. Germline V lookup: CDR1 SGDLS, CDR2 YYNGEE. CDR3 size: 16 residues. The J segment lost 4 bases and the V segment lost 0 bases, leaving 6 bases of the junction unmatched. The CDR3 DNA reads TGTGCCAGCAGCGTAGCTGCAGGGGGCGTTTACAATGAGCAGTTCTTC. Translating gives CASSVAAGGVYNEQFF. The full variable domain, in which reference TRBV9 and TRBJ2-1 provide the parts outside the CDR3, is DSGVTQTPKHLITATGQRVTLRCSPRSGDLSVYWYQQSLDQGLQFLIQYYNGEERAKGNILERFSAQQFPDLHSELNLSSLELGDSALYFCASSVAAGGVYNEQFFGPGTRLTVL.

The chain links TRBV29-1 to TRBJ2-3; D gene uncertain. The CDR3 totals 15 residues. The ends were cut back, 2 bases at V and 0 bases at J, with 12 bases in the middle. Germline loops: CDR1 SQVTM, CDR2 ANQGSEA. The CDR3 DNA reads as TGCAGCGTTGAACCCGCGTGGGCAAGCACAGATACGCAGTATTTT. Protein: CSVEPAWASTDTQYF.

The chain combines TRBV28 with TRBJ1-5, with TRBD1 matching over 7 bases. Trimming took 2 bases from V and 1 from J; bases not matched to a gene: 5. CDR1 is MDHEN and CDR2 is SYDVKM in the germline V gene. The CDR3 consists of 16 residues. CDR3 in amino acids: CASSLGGTASNQPQHF. DNA for the CDR3: TGTGCCAGCAGTTTAGGTGGGACAGCCAGCAATCAGCCCCAGCATTTT.

The genes are TRBV2 and TRBJ1-5; TRBD1 might be the D (6 bases). This CDR3 contains 15 residues. Per the germline V gene, CDR1 is SNHLY and CDR2 is FYNNEI. Trimming took 6 bases from V and 3 from J, leaving 15 bases between them. The CDR3 region has the DNA TGTGCCAGCAGCGAGGGGACAATTTACAATCAGCCCCAGCATTTT. This sequence encodes CASSEGTIYNQPQHF.

This clone was recorded a few times. The chain uses TRBV5-1 and TRBJ1-4; D call uncertain. Germline CDR1 is SGHRS and CDR2 is YFSETQ. Trimming shortened V by 0 bases and J by 7 bases, and 19 bases separated the two germline ends. There are 17 residues in the CDR3. CDR3 in DNA: TGCGCCAGCAGCTTGGTAGCGCCTACCCAAATGGGTGAAAAACTGTTTTTT. Protein product: CASSLVAPTQMGEKLFF.

The V call is TRBV5-1, the J call TRBJ1-1; perhaps TRBD1 as D (5 bases). Germline assignment: CDR1 SGHRS and CDR2 YFSETQ. Deletions cut 4 bases from V and 1 base from J, with 8 bases between. The CDR3 spans 13 residues. CDR3 nucleotide sequence: TGCGCCAGCAGCAAACAGGCGAACACTGAAGCTTTCTTT. Translated: CASSKQANTEAFF.

This rearrangement joins TRBV24-1 to TRBJ2-5; D perhaps matches TRBD1 (6 bases). V lost 2 bases, J lost 4 bases, and 13 bases lay in between. Looked up from germline, CDR1 is KGHDR and CDR2 is SFDVKD. The CDR3 loop spans 15 amino acids. The CDR3 DNA reads TGTGCCACCAGTGATTCCAGGGAAGGGGGAGAGACCCAGTACTTC. This encodes CATSDSREGGETQYF.

The CDR3 spells CASSPGTGVVEQYF. The CDR3 DNA is TGTGCCAGCTCACCCGGGACAGGGGTTGTGGAGCAGTACTTC. This sequence joins TRBV18 and TRBJ2-7, with 10 bases lining up with TRBD1. The germline gives CDR1 KGHSH, CDR2 LQKENI. This CDR3 is 14 amino acids long. J was trimmed by 7 bases and V by 3 bases; bases with no gene match: 6.

J is TRBJ1-2 and V is TRBV4-1; tentative D call: TRBD1 (6 bases). CDR3 size: 19 residues. The V end was cut by 5 bases, the J end by 0 bases, with 25 bases between. Germline V CDR1 and CDR2: MGHRA, YSYEKL. The CDR3 sequence: CASSYPGRRGAEANYGYTF. CDR3 nucleotides: TGCGCCAGCAGCTACCCCGGCCGGCGGGGGGCGGAAGCTAACTATGGCTACACCTTC.

The rearrangement links TRBV5-1 to TRBJ1-5, with TRBD1 matching over 8 bases. J was trimmed by 4 bases and V by 4 bases; bases with no gene match: 7. CDR1 and CDR2 (germline): SGHRS, YFSETQ. CDR3 length equals 15 residues. The CDR3 region has the DNA TGCGCCAGCAGCGCTACAGGGGGACGGAATCAGCCCCAGCATTTT. The encoded protein is CASSATGGRNQPQHF.

V is TRBV15 and J is TRBJ2-7; TRBD1 aligns across 7 bases. Trimming at V came to 1 base and at J to 6 bases, leaving 6 bases not matched to a gene. This CDR3 is built from 14 residues. Germline V gives CDR1 LNHNV, CDR2 YYDKDF (reference sequence). The CDR3 loop reads CATSRVTGAPEQYF. CDR3 sequence (DNA): TGTGCCACCAGCAGAGTCACAGGGGCCCCCGAGCAGTACTTC.

This chain connects TRBV6-5 to TRBJ2-5; 8 bases map to TRBD2. CDR3 size: 16 residues. V lost 4 bases to trimming and J lost 5 bases; unmatched junction nucleotides: 12. Germline V lookup: CDR1 MNHEY, CDR2 SVGAGI. As DNA, the CDR3 is TGTGCCAGCAGTTGCTCGATTGCGGGAGGTGGGGAGACCCAGTACTTC. Translating gives CASSCSIAGGGETQYF.

The count of this clone is one. The genes are TRBV6-2 or TRBV6-3 and TRBJ2-3; a weak D match, TRBD2 (6 bases). This CDR3 contains 15 residues. Germline CDR1 MNHEY, CDR2 SVGEGT. V was clipped by 6 bases and J by 1 base, with 14 bases between them. CDR3 loop: CASSPVERGTDTQYF. CDR3 DNA sequence: TGTGCCAGCAGCCCCGTGGAGCGGGGCACAGATACGCAGTATTTT.